Following are 28 T cell receptor beta chains from one sample sequenced in a study of blood T cell repertoires in COVID-19. Generated by immunoSEQ multiplex PCR, the TCRdb table keeps only in-frame clones and is missing some. The table lists 250,000 to 300,000 clones, about four fifths of them singletons. Material for sequencing was peripheral blood. The receptors here all came from a woman in her sixties or seventies with active or convalescent COVID-19.

V gene TRBV19 combines with J gene TRBJ2-4; D is undetermined. The CDR3 runs 15 residues. The V gene lost 3 bases and the J gene lost 0 bases, with 9 bases spanning the gap. Germline CDR1 reads LNHDA; CDR2 reads SQIVND (reference sequence). This chain's CDR3 is CASSIDILAKNIQYF. In DNA, the CDR3 is TGTGCCAGTAGTATCGACATTCTAGCCAAAAACATTCAGTACTTC.

The CDR3 nucleotides read TGTGCCAGCAGTTACTCGATCGCGGGGGGGCCCGATACGCAGTATTTT. Amino acid sequence: CASSYSIAGGPDTQYF. The rearrangement joins TRBV6-5 to TRBJ2-3; 9 bases align to TRBD2. The CDR3 sequence is 16 residues long. Germline CDR1 MNHEY, CDR2 SVGAGI. V shed 0 bases, J shed 6 bases, and the junction held 7 bases outside the gene matches.

The V gene is TRBV5-1, the J gene TRBJ1-3; 9 bases map to TRBD1. Germline CDR1 SGHRS, CDR2 YFSETQ. The CDR3 has 16 residues. The trim removed 4 bases at V and 1 base at J, leaving 6 bases unmatched. The CDR3 region has the DNA TGCGCCAGCAGCGGCGGACAGGGGCCATCTGGAAACACCATATATTTT. It codes for CASSGGQGPSGNTIYF.

This clone has a count of ten or more. The genes are TRBV4-1 and TRBJ2-2; 7 bases line up with TRBD1. Trimming removed 3 bases from V and 0 bases from J; junction bases left unmatched: 10. The V gene's germline CDR1 is MGHRA and CDR2 YSYEKL. The CDR3 runs to 18 residues. CDR3 coding DNA: TGCGCCAGCAGCCACCGACAGGGCCAATCAACGAACACCGGGGAGCTGTTTTTT. The encoded protein is CASSHRQGQSTNTGELFF.

V and J are TRBV27 and TRBJ2-1, with D tentatively TRBD2 (6 bases). The CDR3 covers 13 residues. With 3 bases removed from V and 5 bases from J, the gap between germline ends came to 8 bases. Germline V gives CDR1 MNHEY, CDR2 SMNVEV (reference sequence). The CDR3 loop is CASSLTRDNEQFF. CDR3 in DNA: TGTGCCAGCAGTTTGACTAGGGACAATGAGCAGTTCTTC.

This clone was seen just once. This CDR3 reads CASRIRTPVNEKLFF. In DNA form, the CDR3 reads TGTGCCAGCAGAATTAGGACACCCGTTAATGAAAAACTGTTTTTT. The V gene is TRBV2, the J gene TRBJ1-4; TRBD1 might be the D (5 bases). Germline V gene sequence: CDR1 SNHLY, CDR2 FYNNEI. CDR3 size: 15 residues. V was shortened by 6 bases and J by 4 bases, with 15 bases between the two germline ends.

The chain carries TRBV28 and TRBJ2-5; 10 bases align to TRBD2. Germline trimming cut 3 bases from V and 4 bases from J; bases unmatched to any gene: 2. CDR1 MDHEN and CDR2 SYDVKM come from the germline V gene. The CDR3 is 14 residues long. CDR3 DNA: TGTGCCAGCAGTTTCCCTAGCGGGGGAGAGACCCAGTACTTC. Its translation is CASSFPSGGETQYF.

The CDR3 loop is CASSLDSYYNEQFF. CDR3 nucleotide sequence: TGTGCCAGCAGCTTAGACAGTTACTACAATGAGCAGTTCTTC. The chain links TRBV13 to TRBJ2-1; D is uncertain. Germline CDR1 reads PRHDT; CDR2 reads FYEKMQ (reference sequence). CDR3 size: 14 residues. Trimming removed 1 base from V and 3 bases from J, with 7 bases in between.

The chain is built from TRBV7-2 and TRBJ2-3, with 9 bases lining up with TRBD1. Trimming took 5 bases from V and 6 from J; bases not matched to a gene: 6. CDR3 length: 14 amino acids. Per germline, CDR1 SGHTA and CDR2 FQGNSA. The CDR3 coding sequence is TGTGCCAGCAGCCCGGGACAGGGTACTGATACGCAGTATTTT. This translates into CASSPGQGTDTQYF.

The chain employs TRBV5-3 and TRBJ1-3; TRBD1 is a possible D gene (6 bases). TRBV5-3 qualifies as an ORF whose function is uncertain. V was clipped by 4 bases and J by 0 bases, with 17 bases between them. The CDR3 is 17 residues long. The CDR3 sequence: CARSPGAGFSSGNTIYF. In DNA, the CDR3 is TGTGCCAGAAGCCCAGGGGCTGGGTTCTCCTCTGGAAACACCATATATTTT.

The chain combines TRBV6-5 with TRBJ2-7; the D is unclear. This CDR3 region has 14 residues. Trimming stripped 7 bases from V and 1 base from J, with 14 bases between. Germline V CDR1 and CDR2: MNHEY, SVGAGI. CDR3 loop: CASKSGRLSYEQYF. CDR3 coding DNA: TGTGCCAGCAAATCCGGCAGGCTTTCCTACGAGCAGTACTTC.

A few counts support this clone. The chain carries TRBV5-6 and TRBJ2-1; 9 nucleotides align to TRBD2. V gave up 1 base and J gave up 4 bases; unmatched junction bases: 6. Germline V CDR1 and CDR2: SGHDT, YYEEEE. This CDR3 contains 16 residues. The CDR3, as DNA: TGTGCCAGCAGCTTGCGGCGGGGGGGCTGGTACAATGAGCAGTTCTTC. It specifies CASSLRRGGWYNEQFF. The full variable domain, its missing parts supplied by reference TRBV5-6 and TRBJ2-1, is DAGVTQSPTHLIKTRGQQVTLRCSPKSGHDTVSWYQQALGQGPQFIFQYYEEEERQRGNFPDRFSGHQFPNYSSELNVNALLLGDSALYLCASSLRRGGWYNEQFFGPGTRLTVL.

This chain links TRBV4-2 with TRBJ2-5; D is perhaps TRBD2 (6 bases). Trimming stripped 4 bases from V and 3 bases from J, with 12 bases between. Germline lookup yields CDR1 LGHNA and CDR2 YNFKEQ. This CDR3 region has 14 residues. The CDR3 nucleotides are TGTGCCAGCAGCCTCAGGACTACCGAAGAGACCCAGTACTTC. It yields the protein CASSLRTTEETQYF.

The V gene is TRBV5-4, the J gene TRBJ2-7; 8 positions match TRBD1. The length of the CDR3 is 14 residues. Trimming removed 0 bases from V and 3 bases from J; junction bases left unmatched: 2. Germline CDR1 is SGHNT and CDR2 is YYREEE (reference sequence). In nucleotides, the CDR3 is TGTGCCAGCAGCTTGGGGGACAGGAACTACGAGCAGTACTTC. Amino acids: CASSLGDRNYEQYF.

The V and J genes are TRBV25-1 and TRBJ1-5; D is ambiguous. Between the trimmed V and J ends, which lost 0 bases and 4 bases, there was a span of 13 bases. CDR1 and CDR2 from the germline V gene are MGHDK and SYGVNS. The CDR3 is made up of 16 amino acids. The CDR3 coding sequence is TGTGCCAGCAGTGAATACGGAGGGTCAGGTAATCAGCCCCAGCATTTT. The encoded protein is CASSEYGGSGNQPQHF.

The chain uses TRBV7-8 and TRBJ1-4; D might be TRBD1 (5 bases). Looked up from germline, CDR1 is SGHVS and CDR2 is FQNEAQ. The CDR3 loop spans 16 amino acids. Trimming pared 1 base from V and 6 bases from J, leaving 15 bases between. The CDR3 region has the DNA TGTGCCAGCAGCTTAGAAGTGGCAGGGCGGCATGAAAAACTGTTTTTT. Amino acid sequence: CASSLEVAGRHEKLFF.

This clone turned up a few times. The chain recombines TRBV7-2 with TRBJ2-3; TRBD2 matches at 8 bases. The CDR3 sequence is 18 residues long. Germline V gene lookup returns CDR1 SGHTA and CDR2 FQGNSA. The V segment lost 2 bases and the J segment 3 bases; nucleotides outside the gene matches: 13. CDR3 sequence reads: CASSLRPSGGGSTDTQYF. The CDR3 region has the DNA TGTGCCAGCAGCTTACGACCCTCTGGCGGGGGGTCTACAGATACGCAGTATTTT.

The V gene is TRBV19, the J gene TRBJ2-2; D is undetermined. Trimming removed 3 bases at V and 3 bases at J, with 11 bases between. Germline V gives CDR1 LNHDA, CDR2 SQIVND (reference sequence). CDR3 length equals 15 residues. The CDR3 nucleotides read TGTGCCAGTAGTATGTCCGGGTTAGACACCGGGGAGCTGTTTTTT. It encodes CASSMSGLDTGELFF.

The CDR3 region is CASSPILNSPLHF. The DNA for the CDR3 is TGTGCCAGCAGCCCAATTCTAAATTCACCCCTCCACTTT. The V call is TRBV14, the J call TRBJ1-6; no clear D gene. The V and J ends lost 4 bases and 7 bases respectively, with 8 bases between them. There are 13 residues in the CDR3. CDR1 SGHDN and CDR2 FVKESK come from the germline V gene.

The chain joins TRBV7-9 to TRBJ2-1; TRBD2 aligns across 11 bases. The CDR3 runs to 17 residues. The germline gives CDR1 SEHNR, CDR2 FQNEAQ (reference sequence). V was clipped by 4 bases and J by 4 bases; unmatched bases: 9. CDR3 in DNA: TGTGCCAGCAGCTATCCTCGACTAGCGGGGAGATACAATGAGCAGTTCTTC. It is translated as CASSYPRLAGRYNEQFF.

The V call is TRBV4-1, the J call TRBJ2-7; no clear D. The V gene lost 0 bases and the J gene lost 7 bases, with 19 bases spanning the gap. CDR3 length: 16 amino acids. Germline V gene lookup returns CDR1 MGHRA and CDR2 YSYEKL. CDR3 in amino acids: CASSQEGMSPRLEQYF. The CDR3 bases are TGCGCCAGCAGCCAAGAAGGCATGAGCCCTAGGCTTGAGCAGTACTTC.

The CDR3 protein is CASGLQQGSYNEQFF. CDR3 nucleotide sequence: TGTGCTAGTGGTTTGCAACAGGGGTCCTACAATGAGCAGTTCTTC. The chain employs TRBV12-5 and TRBJ2-1; 7 positions agree with TRBD1. Per the germline V gene, CDR1 is LGHNT and CDR2 is FRNRAP. The V segment lost 2 bases and the J segment 1 base; nucleotides outside the gene matches: 2. CDR3 length equals 15 residues. The full variable domain, in which reference TRBV12-5 and TRBJ2-1 provide the parts outside the CDR3, is DARVTQTPRHKVTEMGQEVTMRCQPILGHNTVFWYRQTMMQGLELLAYFRNRAPLDDSGMPKDRFSAEMPDATLATLKIQPSEPRDSAVYFCASGLQQGSYNEQFFGPGTRLTVL.

This chain connects TRBV4-1 to TRBJ2-7; a possible D gene is TRBD1 (6 bases). Deletions cut 4 bases from V and 7 bases from J, with 23 bases between. The CDR3 length is 16 residues. Germline CDR1 is MGHRA and CDR2 is YSYEKL. DNA of the CDR3: TGCGCCAGCAGCCTTCTTCACGCCTCGACAGGTCAAGAGCAGTACTTC. Protein product: CASSLLHASTGQEQYF.

This chain links TRBV2 with TRBJ2-5, with a possible D match to TRBD2 (5 bases). The germline V gene encodes CDR1 SNHLY and CDR2 FYNNEI. The CDR3 spans 11 residues. Trimming shortened V by 6 bases and J by 5 bases, and 7 bases separated the two germline ends. CDR3 DNA sequence: TGTGCCAGCAGCCTAGCTGAGACCCAGTACTTC. It yields the protein CASSLAETQYF.

This chain links TRBV4-2 with TRBJ1-1; perhaps TRBD1 as D (6 bases). V was cut by 6 bases and J by 3 bases, with 14 bases left in between. CDR1 and CDR2 from the germline V gene are LGHNA and YNFKEQ. The CDR3 contains 14 residues. Written as DNA, the CDR3 is TGTGCCAGCAGACAGGCGCCAGGGGACACTGAAGCTTTCTTT. It specifies CASRQAPGDTEAFF.

The chain joins TRBV6-5 to TRBJ2-1; D might be TRBD1 (5 bases). Trimming pared 5 bases from V and 0 bases from J, leaving 11 bases between. The length of the CDR3 is 15 residues. Germline CDR1 is MNHEY and CDR2 is SVGAGI. The chain's CDR3 is CASSRDSISYNEQFF. The DNA for the CDR3 is TGTGCCAGCAGTCGCGACAGCATCTCCTACAATGAGCAGTTCTTC.

V is TRBV27 and J is TRBJ1-2; D remains ambiguous. In germline, CDR1 is MNHEY, CDR2 SMNVEV (reference sequence). The length of the CDR3 is 14 residues. V lost 2 bases, J lost 4 bases, and 11 bases lay in between. CDR3 residues: CASSLGGPTYGYTF. The CDR3 bases are TGTGCCAGCAGTTTAGGTGGGCCGACCTATGGCTACACCTTC.

This clone was seen many times. This chain links TRBV10-3 with TRBJ2-1; D may be TRBD1 (7 bases). Germline V gene sequence: CDR1 ENHRY, CDR2 SYGVKD. V was pared by 11 bases and J by 7 bases, with 15 bases between. The CDR3 extends over 12 amino acids. CDR3 bases: TGTGCCTCCCAGGCAGGGGGGAATGAGCAGTTCTTC. Protein product: CASQAGGNEQFF.